The 20 T cell receptor beta chains given below trace back to one sample, sequenced in a study of T cell changes during pregnancy in multiple sclerosis. Here immunoSEQ multiplex PCR was the method, and the copy in TCRdb shows in-frame clones only, minus some. This sample has over 50,000 clones; about 90% occur once, and the top ten carry roughly 2.3%. Source: peripheral blood, taken in the first trimester of pregnancy. These TCRs come from a female donor with multiple sclerosis, enrolled in a pregnancy study.

This rearrangement joins TRBV5-1 to TRBJ2-7, with D possibly TRBD2 on 5 matching bases. Germline V gene lookup returns CDR1 SGHRS and CDR2 YFSETQ. Between the trimmed V and J ends, which lost 0 bases and 6 bases, there was a span of 10 bases. This CDR3 has 13 amino acids. In DNA, the CDR3 is TGCGCCAGCAGCTTGGGCACTGGAGGCGAGCAGTACTTC. It is translated as CASSLGTGGEQYF.

The V gene is TRBV5-5, the J gene TRBJ2-5, with 7 bases that match TRBD1. CDR1 is SGHKS and CDR2 is YYEKEE in the germline V gene (reference sequence). The CDR3 runs to 16 residues. J lost 3 bases, V lost 3 bases, and 11 bases had no gene match. The CDR3 here is CASSSIFWDRKETQYF. DNA of the CDR3: TGTGCCAGCAGCTCCATATTTTGGGACAGAAAAGAGACCCAGTACTTC.

V is TRBV7-9 and J is TRBJ2-1; the match to TRBD2 covers 11 bases. V trimming: 6 bases; J trimming: 7 bases; junction bases outside the gene matches: 8. This CDR3 has 15 amino acids. Looked up from germline, CDR1 is SEHNR and CDR2 is FQNEAQ (reference sequence). CDR3 sequence: CASSKGTSGLNEQFF. The CDR3 DNA is TGTGCCAGCAGTAAAGGGACTAGCGGTTTAAATGAGCAGTTCTTC.

This chain connects TRBV4-1 to TRBJ2-1; D call uncertain. The V gene's germline CDR1 is MGHRA and CDR2 YSYEKL. This CDR3 is 13 amino acids long. V lost 4 bases, J lost 9 bases, and 13 bases lay in between. The CDR3 loop reads CASSPTEFSEQFF. CDR3 DNA sequence: TGCGCCAGCAGCCCGACGGAGTTTAGTGAGCAGTTCTTC.

The gene calls are TRBV4-2 and TRBJ2-1; 7 bases fit TRBD2. With V trimmed by 0 bases and J by 7 bases, 15 bases remained unmatched. The CDR3 runs 18 residues. Germline V gene data show CDR1 as LGHNA and CDR2 as YNFKEQ. CDR3 sequence: CASSQESFRDYQTNEQFF. CDR3 DNA sequence: TGTGCCAGCAGCCAAGAGAGTTTTAGGGACTACCAGACAAATGAGCAGTTCTTC.

This clone was seen more than once but under ten times. CDR3 sequence reads: CASTPEGLAGVYEQYF. DNA of the CDR3: TGTGCCAGCACTCCCGAGGGCCTAGCGGGAGTTTACGAGCAGTACTTC. The rearrangement joins TRBV6-6 to TRBJ2-7; 10 bases are shared with TRBD2. CDR3 size: 16 residues. Trimming cost V 7 bases and J 4 bases; bases outside gene matches: 13. The germline gives CDR1 MNHNY, CDR2 SVGAGI (reference sequence).

The V gene is TRBV27, the J gene TRBJ2-7; a weak D match, TRBD1 (8 bases). The CDR3 loop spans 15 amino acids. Trimming removed 6 bases at V and 4 bases at J, with 19 bases between. The germline CDR1 and CDR2 sequences are MNHEY and SMNVEV (reference sequence). The CDR3 loop reads CASRDRQGREYEQYF. The CDR3 bases are TGTGCCAGCAGGGACCGACAGGGGAGGGAGTACGAGCAGTACTTC.

The CDR3 region has the DNA TGTGCCAGCAGCGCCCGAACTACAGGGGGCGAAAAAGCTTTCTTT. This gives the protein CASSARTTGGEKAFF. The chain recombines TRBV9 with TRBJ1-1, with 9 positions matching TRBD1. With V trimmed by 3 bases and J by 9 bases, 12 bases remained unmatched. CDR1 is SGDLS, CDR2 YYNGEE, per germline. The CDR3 has 15 amino acids.

V usage is TRBV5-6 and J usage is TRBJ2-7, with TRBD2 identical over 10 bases. Germline lookup yields CDR1 SGHDT and CDR2 YYEEEE. V lost 4 bases, J lost 5 bases, and 15 bases stayed unmatched. The CDR3 spans 17 residues. CDR3 nucleotide sequence: TGTGCCAGCAGCCCGGGTGTTAGCGGGAGGATTATAAACGAGCAGTACTTC. Amino acids: CASSPGVSGRIINEQYF.

In its sample, this clone was seen once. CDR3 residues: CANPPTGTFTQYF. The CDR3 coding sequence is TGTGCCAACCCCCCTACGGGGACTTTTACGCAGTATTTT. The chain links TRBV27 to TRBJ2-3; tentatively, D is TRBD2 (6 bases). In germline, CDR1 is MNHEY, CDR2 SMNVEV (reference sequence). The CDR3 loop spans 13 amino acids. Trimming removed 10 bases from V and 8 bases from J, with 19 bases in between.

The V call is TRBV6-1, the J call TRBJ2-7; D is undetermined. Germline CDR1 reads MNHNS; CDR2 reads SASEGT. The CDR3 contains 14 residues. Between the trimmed V and J ends, which lost 5 bases and 2 bases, there was a span of 13 bases. CDR3 nucleotide sequence: TGTGCCAGCAGTCCCATATATAGAACCTACGAGCAGTACTTC. This sequence encodes CASSPIYRTYEQYF.

The chain links TRBV28 to TRBJ2-3, with D possibly being TRBD2 (5 bases). The length of the CDR3 is 17 residues. V was clipped by 6 bases and J by 3 bases, with 22 bases between them. Germline V gives CDR1 MDHEN, CDR2 SYDVKM. CDR3 sequence reads: CASRVLGMGAQTDTQYF. For the CDR3, the DNA is TGTGCCAGCAGGGTTCTTGGTATGGGAGCCCAAACAGATACGCAGTATTTT.

To note about this clone: A junction end diverges from the germline sequence, so it may reflect a read error. The chain combines TRBV7-7 with TRBJ1-3; 8 nucleotides agree with TRBD1. The CDR3 runs to 15 residues. The V gene's germline CDR1 is SSHAT and CDR2 FNYEAQ (reference sequence). Written as DNA, the CDR3 is TGTGCTAGCAGCCCCGGGACAGGCAGGTTCAACACCATATATTTT. Its translation is CASSPGTGRFNTIYF. Full variable domain (remainder filled in from reference TRBV7-7 and TRBJ1-3): GAGVSQSPRYKVTKRGQDVTLRCDPISSHATLYWYQQALGQGPEFLTYFNYEAQPDKSGLPSDRFSAERPEGSISTLTIQRTEQRDSAMYRCASSPGTGRFNTIYFGEGSWLTVV.

V is TRBV30 and J is TRBJ1-1; 7 bases align to TRBD1. Germline-derived CDR1 and CDR2 are GTSNPN and SVGIG (reference sequence). The CDR3 totals 15 residues. J gave up 4 bases and V 0 bases, and 8 bases lay outside the gene matches. The CDR3 nucleotides read TGTGCCTGGAGTGTTTCGACAGGGAAGGGCACTGAAGCTTTCTTT. Amino acid sequence: CAWSVSTGKGTEAFF.

The V call is TRBV14, the J call TRBJ2-1; 14 nucleotides match TRBD2. Germline V gene data show CDR1 as SGHDN and CDR2 as FVKESK. This CDR3 has 19 amino acids. V gave up 1 base and J gave up 8 bases; unmatched junction bases: 13. CDR3 sequence (DNA): TGTGCCAGCAGCCAAGGGGGACTAGCGGGAGTGTTTAAGAGCGATGAGCAGTTCTTC. Translating it yields CASSQGGLAGVFKSDEQFF. Looking up the rest from reference TRBV14 and TRBJ2-1 gives the full variable domain: EAGVTQFPSHSVIEKGQTVTLRCDPISGHDNLYWYRRVMGKEIKFLLHFVKESKQDESGMPNNRFLAERTGGTYSTLKVQPAELEDSGVYFCASSQGGLAGVFKSDEQFFGPGTRLTVL.

The rearrangement uses TRBV18 and TRBJ2-7; maybe TRBD1 (6 bases). The length of the CDR3 is 12 residues. The germline gives CDR1 KGHSH, CDR2 LQKENI. V was pared by 5 bases and J by 6 bases, with 11 bases between. The CDR3 protein is CASSNTGSEQYF. CDR3 nucleotide sequence: TGTGCCAGCTCAAACACAGGGTCCGAGCAGTACTTC.

This sequence joins TRBV18 and TRBJ1-3; D might be TRBD1 (5 bases). Germline assignment: CDR1 KGHSH and CDR2 LQKENI. CDR3 size: 19 residues. With 6 bases removed from V and 0 bases from J, the gap between germline ends came to 24 bases. The CDR3 loop reads CASSPVVGQMTRSGNTIYF. CDR3 nucleotide sequence: TGTGCCAGCTCGCCAGTCGTCGGACAAATGACCCGCTCTGGAAACACCATATATTTT.

J is TRBJ2-3 and V is TRBV29-1; TRBD1 matches 8 bases. From germline, CDR1 is SQVTM and CDR2 ANQGSEA. The CDR3 contains 13 residues. The V segment lost 6 bases and the J segment 6 bases; nucleotides outside the gene matches: 8. CDR3 sequence (DNA): TGCAGCGTCAAGACAGGGGCGGTGGATACGCAGTATTTT. Amino acid sequence: CSVKTGAVDTQYF.

V gene TRBV6-1 combines with J gene TRBJ2-2; 9 bases are a match to TRBD2. Germline CDR1 and CDR2: MNHNS and SASEGT. The CDR3 is made up of 15 amino acids. J gave up 0 bases and V 11 bases, and 7 bases lay outside the gene matches. This CDR3 reads CAGRLADANTGELFF. The DNA for the CDR3 is TGTGCCGGAAGACTAGCGGACGCGAACACCGGGGAGCTGTTTTTT.

As regards this clone: One junction end does not reproduce the germline sequence, and a read error may be involved. The V gene is TRBV7-7, the J gene TRBJ2-5; the match to TRBD1 covers 9 bases. The CDR3 extends over 16 amino acids. CDR1 is SSHAT and CDR2 is FNYEAQ in the germline V gene (reference sequence). The CDR3 reads CASSFTPGQGFETQYF. CDR3 nucleotide sequence: TGTGCTAGCAGCTTTACCCCGGGACAGGGATTCGAGACCCAGTACTTC.